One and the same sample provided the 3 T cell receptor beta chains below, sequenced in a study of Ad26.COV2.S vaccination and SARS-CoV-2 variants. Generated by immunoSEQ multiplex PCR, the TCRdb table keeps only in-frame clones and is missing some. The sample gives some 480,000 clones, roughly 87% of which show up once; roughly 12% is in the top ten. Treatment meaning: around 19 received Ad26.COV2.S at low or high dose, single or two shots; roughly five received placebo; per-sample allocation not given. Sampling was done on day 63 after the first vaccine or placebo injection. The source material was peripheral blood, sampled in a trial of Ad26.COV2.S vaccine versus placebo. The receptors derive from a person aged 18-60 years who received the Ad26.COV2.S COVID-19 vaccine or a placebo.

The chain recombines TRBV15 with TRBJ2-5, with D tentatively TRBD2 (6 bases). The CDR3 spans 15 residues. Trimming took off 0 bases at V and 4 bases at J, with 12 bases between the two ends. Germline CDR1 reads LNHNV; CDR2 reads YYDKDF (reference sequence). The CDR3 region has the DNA TGTGCCACCAGCAGAGATCGACTAGTAGGAGAGACCCAGTACTTC. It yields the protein CATSRDRLVGETQYF. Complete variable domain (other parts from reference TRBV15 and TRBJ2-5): DAMVIQNPRYQVTQFGKPVTLSCSQTLNHNVMYWYQQKSSQAPKLLFHYYDKDFNNEADTPDNFQSRRPNTSFCFLDIRSPGLGDTAMYLCATSRDRLVGETQYFGPGTRLLVL.

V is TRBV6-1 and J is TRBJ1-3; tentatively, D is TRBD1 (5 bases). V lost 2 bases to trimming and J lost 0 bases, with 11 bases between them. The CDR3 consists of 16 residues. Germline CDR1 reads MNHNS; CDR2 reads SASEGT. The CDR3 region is CASSESGWYSGNTIYF. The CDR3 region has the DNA TGTGCCAGCAGTGAATCAGGGTGGTACTCTGGAAACACCATATATTTT.

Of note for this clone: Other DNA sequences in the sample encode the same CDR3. CDR3 loop: CASSQGKSNTEAFF. The CDR3 nucleotides are TGTGCCAGCAGCCAGGGCAAGTCAAACACTGAAGCTTTCTTT. The rearrangement links TRBV3-1 (or the pseudogene TRBV3-2) to TRBJ1-1; D is uncertain. The V gene lost 3 bases and the J gene lost 2 bases, with 10 bases spanning the gap. Germline lookup yields CDR1 LGHDT and CDR2 YNNKEL (reference sequence). The CDR3 runs to 14 residues.